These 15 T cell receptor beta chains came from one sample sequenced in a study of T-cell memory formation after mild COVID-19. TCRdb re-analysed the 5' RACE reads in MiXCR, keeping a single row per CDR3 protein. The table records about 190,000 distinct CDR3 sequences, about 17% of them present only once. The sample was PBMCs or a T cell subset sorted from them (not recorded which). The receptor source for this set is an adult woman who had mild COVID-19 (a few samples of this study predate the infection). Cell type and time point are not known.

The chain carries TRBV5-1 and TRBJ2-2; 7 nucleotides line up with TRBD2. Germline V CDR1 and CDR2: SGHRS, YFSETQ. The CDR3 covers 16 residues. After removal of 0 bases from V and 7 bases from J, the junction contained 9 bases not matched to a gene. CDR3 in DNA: TGCGCCAGCAGCTTGGGACTAGCAGGACCCATCGGGGAGCTGTTTTTT. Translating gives CASSLGLAGPIGELFF. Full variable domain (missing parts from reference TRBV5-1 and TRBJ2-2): KAGVTQTPRYLIKTRGQQVTLSCSPISGHRSVSWYQQTPGQGLQFLFEYFSETQRNKGNFPGRFSGRQFSNSRSEMNVSTLELGDSALYLCASSLGLAGPIGELFFGEGSRLTVL.

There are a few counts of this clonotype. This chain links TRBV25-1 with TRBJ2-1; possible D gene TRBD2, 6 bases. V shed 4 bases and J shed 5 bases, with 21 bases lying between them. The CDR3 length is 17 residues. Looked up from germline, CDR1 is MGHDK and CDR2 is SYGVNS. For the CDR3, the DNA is TGTGCCAGCAGTGGGTTGGGGGGAGGAAGAATGAACAATGAGCAGTTCTTC. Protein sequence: CASSGLGGGRMNNEQFF. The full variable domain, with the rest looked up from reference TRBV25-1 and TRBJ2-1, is EADIYQTPRYLVIGTGKKITLECSQTMGHDKMYWYQQDPGMELHLIHYSYGVNSTEKGDLSSESTVSRIRTEHFPLTLESARPSHTSQYLCASSGLGGGRMNNEQFFGPGTRLTVL.

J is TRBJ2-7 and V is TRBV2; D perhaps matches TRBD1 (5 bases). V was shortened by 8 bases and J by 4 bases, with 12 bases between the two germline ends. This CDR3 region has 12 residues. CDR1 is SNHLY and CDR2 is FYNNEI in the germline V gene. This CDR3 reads CASGQGAYEQYF. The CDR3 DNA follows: TGTGCCAGCGGGCAGGGTGCTTACGAGCAGTACTTC.

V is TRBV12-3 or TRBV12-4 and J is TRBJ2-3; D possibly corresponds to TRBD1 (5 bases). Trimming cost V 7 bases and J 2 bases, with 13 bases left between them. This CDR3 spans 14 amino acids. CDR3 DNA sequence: TGTGCCAGCACTCTACAGGTTTACACAGATACGCAGTATTTT. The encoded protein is CASTLQVYTDTQYF.

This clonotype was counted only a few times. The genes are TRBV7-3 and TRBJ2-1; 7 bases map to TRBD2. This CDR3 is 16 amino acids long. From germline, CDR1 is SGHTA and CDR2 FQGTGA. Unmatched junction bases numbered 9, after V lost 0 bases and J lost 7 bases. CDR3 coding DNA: TGTGCCAGCAGCTTAACCCCGGTTAATAGCGGGAATGAGCAGTTCTTC. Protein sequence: CASSLTPVNSGNEQFF.

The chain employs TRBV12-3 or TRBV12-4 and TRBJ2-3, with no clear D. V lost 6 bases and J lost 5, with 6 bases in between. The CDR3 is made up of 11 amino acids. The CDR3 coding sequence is TGTGCCAGCAGGCTAGGAGATACGCAGTATTTT. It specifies CASRLGDTQYF.

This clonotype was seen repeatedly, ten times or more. The chain's CDR3 is CSVIDGRKLFF. CDR3 nucleotides: TGCAGTGTCATAGACGGGCGTAAACTGTTTTTT. The chain has TRBV20-1 and TRBJ1-4; D is uncertain. CDR1 is DFQATT and CDR2 is SNEGSKA in the germline V gene (reference sequence). Trimming left V 7 bases short and J 11 bases short, with 14 bases between. The CDR3 totals 11 residues.

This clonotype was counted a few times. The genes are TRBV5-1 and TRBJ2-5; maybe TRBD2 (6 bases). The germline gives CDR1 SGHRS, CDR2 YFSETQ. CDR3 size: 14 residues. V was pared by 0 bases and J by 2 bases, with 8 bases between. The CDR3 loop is CASSLVGGQETQYF. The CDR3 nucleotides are TGCGCCAGCAGCTTGGTTGGGGGGCAAGAGACCCAGTACTTC.

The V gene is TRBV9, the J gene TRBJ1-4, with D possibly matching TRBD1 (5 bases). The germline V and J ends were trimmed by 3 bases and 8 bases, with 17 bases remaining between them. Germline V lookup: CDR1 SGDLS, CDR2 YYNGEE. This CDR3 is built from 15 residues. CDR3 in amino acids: CASSAQEGKGEKLFF. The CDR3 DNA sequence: TGTGCCAGCAGCGCCCAAGAGGGGAAGGGAGAAAAACTGTTTTTT.

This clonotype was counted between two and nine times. This CDR3 reads CASSYSRIPRRGPKTDTQYF. CDR3 bases: TGTGCCAGCAGTTACTCAAGAATCCCACGTCGAGGGCCGAAGACAGATACGCAGTATTTT. V gene TRBV6-6 combines with J gene TRBJ2-3, with D tentatively TRBD2 (5 bases). V was clipped by 0 bases and J by 3 bases, with 25 bases between them. The germline V gene encodes CDR1 MNHNY and CDR2 SVGAGI (reference sequence). CDR3 length: 20 amino acids.

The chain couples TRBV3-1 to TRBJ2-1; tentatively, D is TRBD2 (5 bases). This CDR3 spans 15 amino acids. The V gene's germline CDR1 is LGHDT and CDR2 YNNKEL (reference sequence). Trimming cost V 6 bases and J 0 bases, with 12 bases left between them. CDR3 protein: CASSPGVSSYNEQFF. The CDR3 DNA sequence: TGTGCCAGCAGTCCCGGGGTTAGCTCCTACAATGAGCAGTTCTTC.

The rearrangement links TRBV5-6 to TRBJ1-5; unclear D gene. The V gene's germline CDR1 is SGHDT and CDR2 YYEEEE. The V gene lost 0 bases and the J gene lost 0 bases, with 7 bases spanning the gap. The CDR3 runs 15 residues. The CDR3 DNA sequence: TGTGCCAGCAGCTTGGGCAGAGATAGCAATCAGCCCCAGCATTTT. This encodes CASSLGRDSNQPQHF.

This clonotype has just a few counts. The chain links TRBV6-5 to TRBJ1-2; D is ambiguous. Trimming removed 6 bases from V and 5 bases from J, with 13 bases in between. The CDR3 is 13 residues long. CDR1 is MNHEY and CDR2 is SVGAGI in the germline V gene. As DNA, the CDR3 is TGTGCCAGCAGGCCAGGACGGCAGTATGGCTACACCTTC. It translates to CASRPGRQYGYTF.

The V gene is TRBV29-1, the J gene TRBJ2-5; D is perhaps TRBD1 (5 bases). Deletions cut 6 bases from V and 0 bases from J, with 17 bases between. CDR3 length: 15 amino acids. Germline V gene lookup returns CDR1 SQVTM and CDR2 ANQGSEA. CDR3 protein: CSVPRQLLYQETQYF. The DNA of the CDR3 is TGCAGCGTCCCACGACAGTTACTGTACCAAGAGACCCAGTACTTC.

The CDR3 nucleotides are TGTGCCAGCAGCCGGTCTGGGGAAACAGATACGCAGTATTTT. Protein: CASSRSGETDTQYF. V usage is TRBV7-7 and J usage is TRBJ2-3; D is unclear. Per germline, CDR1 SSHAT and CDR2 FNYEAQ (reference sequence). With 5 bases removed from V and 3 bases from J, the gap between germline ends came to 12 bases. The CDR3 has 14 residues.